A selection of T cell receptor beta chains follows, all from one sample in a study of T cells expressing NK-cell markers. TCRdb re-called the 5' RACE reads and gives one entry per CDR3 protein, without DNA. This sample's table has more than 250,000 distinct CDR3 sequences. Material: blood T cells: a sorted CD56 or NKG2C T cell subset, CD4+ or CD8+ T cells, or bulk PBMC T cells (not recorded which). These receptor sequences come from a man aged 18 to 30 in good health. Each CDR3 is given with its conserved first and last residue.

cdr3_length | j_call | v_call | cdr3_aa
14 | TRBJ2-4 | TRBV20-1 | CSARVKLAKNIQYF
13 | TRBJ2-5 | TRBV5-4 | CASIDGGQETQYF
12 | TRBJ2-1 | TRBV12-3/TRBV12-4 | CASMVSYNEQFF
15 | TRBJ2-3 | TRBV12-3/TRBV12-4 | CASSSSGRGLDTQYF
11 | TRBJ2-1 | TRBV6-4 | CASSGELEQFF
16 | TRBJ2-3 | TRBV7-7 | CASSTGTGGFIDTQYF
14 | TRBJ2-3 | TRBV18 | CASSPPVTTDTQYF
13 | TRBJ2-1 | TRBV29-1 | CSVDMSRIGEQFF
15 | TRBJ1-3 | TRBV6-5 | CASRLTGVKGNTIYF
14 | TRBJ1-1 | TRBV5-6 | CASSWTGWNTEAFF
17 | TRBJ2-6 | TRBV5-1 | CASSFQGTISGANVLTF
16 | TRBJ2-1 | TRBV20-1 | CSALKMGLLPNNEQFF
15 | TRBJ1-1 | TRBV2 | CASFPYQTGGSEAFF
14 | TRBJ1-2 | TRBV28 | CASSLAQSNYGYTF
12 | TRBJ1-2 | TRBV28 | CASSGQGYGYTF
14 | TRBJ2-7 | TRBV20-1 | CSATAGAYPYEQYF
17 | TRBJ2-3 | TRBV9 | CASSVNTGTRNTDTQYF
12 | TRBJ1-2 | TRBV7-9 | CASTRQGDGYTF
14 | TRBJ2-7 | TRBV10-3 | CAISAPKGWGEQYF
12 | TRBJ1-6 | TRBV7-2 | CASSLVTGPLHF
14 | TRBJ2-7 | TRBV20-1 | CSARVGEVPLEQYF
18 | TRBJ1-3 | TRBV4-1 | CASSQGMAERISGNTIYF
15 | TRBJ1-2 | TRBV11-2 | CASSSRQGATGGYTF
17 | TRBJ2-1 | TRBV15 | CATSRAQLAGRGNEQFF
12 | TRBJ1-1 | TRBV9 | CASSPSSTEAFF
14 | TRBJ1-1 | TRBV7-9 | CASSLFPKNTEAFF
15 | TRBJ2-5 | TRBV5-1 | CASSFGRGLGETQYF
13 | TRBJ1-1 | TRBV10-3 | CAINPTANTEAFF
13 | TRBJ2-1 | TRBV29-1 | CSVVTSGRTEQFF
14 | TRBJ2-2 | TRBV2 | CASSEALRRGELFF
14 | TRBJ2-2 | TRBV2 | CASSDYLGYGELFF
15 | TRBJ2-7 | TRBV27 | CASSLHRDTAYEQYF
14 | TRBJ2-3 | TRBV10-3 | CAISEAGVTDTQYF
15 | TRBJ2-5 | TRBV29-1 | CSVEVGAGLQETQYF
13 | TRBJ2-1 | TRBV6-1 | CASGTESYNEQFF
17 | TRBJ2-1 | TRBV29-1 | CSVEPDFLAGTCNEQFF
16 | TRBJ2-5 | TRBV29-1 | CSVLRLRGGQQETQYF
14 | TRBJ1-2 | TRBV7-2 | CASSRGQASRGYTF
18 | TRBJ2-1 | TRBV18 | CASSSDPLGLPPYNEQFF
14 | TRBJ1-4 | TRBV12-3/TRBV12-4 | CASSLARRSGKLFF
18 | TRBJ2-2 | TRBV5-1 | CASSFLRQGREYTGELFF